Shown below are 21 T cell receptor beta chains from a single sample sequenced in a study of identical twins. TCRdb called the 5' RACE reads again in MiXCR, with one record for every CDR3 protein. Among approximately 600,000 distinct CDR3 sequences listed, roughly 6.6% were seen once. The same sample was also used in a study of yellow fever vaccine responses in identical twins.

Material for sequencing was PBMCs. The receptor source for this set is a woman between 18 and 29 years old in good health.

This clonotype was observed at least ten times. The V gene is TRBV5-1, the J gene TRBJ2-1, with TRBD1 matching 11 bases. Germline V gene sequence: CDR1 SGHRS, CDR2 YFSETQ. This CDR3 is 16 amino acids long. J was trimmed by 4 bases and V by 0 bases; bases with no gene match: 3. The CDR3 DNA sequence: TGCGCCAGCAGCTTGGCGGGACAGGGGGGATACAATGAGCAGTTCTTC. Protein: CASSLAGQGGYNEQFF.

This clonotype appeared a few times. The CDR3 coding sequence is TGTGCCAGTAACGCCAGGGCTACCTTCAATGAAAAACTGTTTTTT. It codes for CASNARATFNEKLFF. The genes are TRBV19 and TRBJ1-4; perhaps TRBD1 as D (5 bases). Germline V gene sequence: CDR1 LNHDA, CDR2 SQIVND (reference sequence). This CDR3 comprises 15 residues. The ends were cut back, 7 bases at V and 5 bases at J, with 17 bases in the middle.

This clonotype has more than one count but fewer than ten. The CDR3 loop is CSAPVLWETQYF. In DNA, the CDR3 is TGCAGTGCCCCTGTACTCTGGGAGACCCAGTACTTC. This chain connects TRBV20-1 to TRBJ2-5; D is uncertain. V gave up 6 bases and J gave up 5 bases, with 13 bases separating them. Per germline, CDR1 DFQATT and CDR2 SNEGSKA (reference sequence). This CDR3 comprises 12 residues.

This chain connects TRBV5-1 to TRBJ2-3, with 15 bases matching TRBD2. The CDR3 is 16 residues long. Germline trimming cut 3 bases from V and 5 bases from J; bases unmatched to any gene: 4. Per the germline V gene, CDR1 is SGHRS and CDR2 is YFSETQ. The CDR3 sequence is CASSSRTSGGVDTQYF. The CDR3 coding sequence is TGCGCCAGCAGCTCAAGGACTAGCGGGGGGGTAGATACGCAGTATTTT.

Ten or more counts support this clonotype. The rearrangement joins TRBV29-1 to TRBJ1-1; D gene uncertain. The germline V gene encodes CDR1 SQVTM and CDR2 ANQGSEA. The V end lost 6 bases, the J end lost 1 base, and 6 bases lay between the germline ends. CDR3 length equals 11 residues. The CDR3 is CSVRQNTEAFF. The CDR3 DNA reads TGCAGCGTAAGGCAGAACACTGAAGCTTTCTTT.

This clonotype was observed at least ten times. The gene calls are TRBV7-2 and TRBJ2-2, with 8 bases that match TRBD2. The germline V gene encodes CDR1 SGHTA and CDR2 FQGNSA. The CDR3 has 15 residues. Losses at the gene ends were 4 bases for V and 3 bases for J; bases not matched to a gene: 4. Here the CDR3 DNA reads TGTGCCAGCAGCTACACGGGGGGGCACACCGGGGAGCTGTTTTTT. Its protein is CASSYTGGHTGELFF.

This clonotype occurred once. The chain is built from TRBV5-1 and TRBJ2-1; 8 positions match TRBD2. The CDR3 totals 15 residues. Germline V gene data show CDR1 as SGHRS and CDR2 as YFSETQ. V dropped 0 bases and J dropped 8; count of bases not matched to a gene: 7. The CDR3 coding sequence is TGCGCCAGCAGCTTGGGTAGCGGGGTAGATGATGAGCAGTTCTTC. Protein: CASSLGSGVDDEQFF.

There are a few counts of this clonotype. V is TRBV29-1 and J is TRBJ1-1, with D hard to call. The V and J ends lost 2 bases and 1 base respectively, with 2 bases between them. Germline CDR1 SQVTM, CDR2 ANQGSEA. CDR3 length: 11 residues. The CDR3 sequence is CSVEWNTEAFF. CDR3 nucleotide sequence: TGCAGCGTTGAATGGAACACTGAAGCTTTCTTT.

There are many counts of this clonotype. The chain has TRBV24-1 and TRBJ2-1; 8 positions agree with TRBD2. Unmatched junction bases numbered 14, after V lost 5 bases and J lost 9 bases. The CDR3 spans 16 residues. The germline CDR1 and CDR2 sequences are KGHDR and SFDVKD. This chain's CDR3 is CATSVEEREFSSEQFF. CDR3 sequence (DNA): TGTGCCACCAGTGTGGAAGAGCGGGAGTTCTCAAGTGAGCAGTTCTTC.

There are many counts of this clonotype. This chain connects TRBV5-6 to TRBJ2-7; no definite D call. Trimming removed 2 bases at V and 2 bases at J, with 14 bases between. The CDR3 has 15 amino acids. The V gene's germline CDR1 is SGHDT and CDR2 YYEEEE. The CDR3 here is CASSLSRRPTYEQYV. CDR3 sequence (DNA): TGTGCCAGCAGCTTAAGCAGGCGGCCTACCTACGAGCAGTACGTC.

This chain joins TRBV16 and TRBJ1-2, with 9 bases that match TRBD1. Germline CDR1 and CDR2: KGHSY and FQNENV. The CDR3 is made up of 18 amino acids. V shed 5 bases and J 3 bases; nucleotides not matched to a gene: 16. CDR3 DNA: TGTGCCAGCAGCGAGATGTGGGACAGGGTATCGGTGGACTATGGCTACACCTTC. Residues: CASSEMWDRVSVDYGYTF.

At least ten counts were recorded for this clonotype. This chain connects TRBV5-7 to TRBJ2-6; weak D call: TRBD1 (5 bases). TRBV5-7 is annotated as an ORF whose role is uncertain. V lost 4 bases to trimming and J lost 0 bases, with 20 bases between them. This CDR3 comprises 19 residues. The CDR3 coding sequence is TGTGCCAGCAGCCCACCCGCAGGGTCCATTTTCTCTGGGGCCAACGTCCTGACTTTC. Its translation: CASSPPAGSIFSGANVLTF.

This clonotype has a handful of counts. The rearrangement links TRBV5-5 to TRBJ2-2; maybe TRBD1 (6 bases). This CDR3 region has 15 residues. CDR1 and CDR2 (germline): SGHKS, YYEKEE (reference sequence). V dropped 4 bases and J dropped 6 bases, with 16 bases sitting between them. This CDR3 is CASSTQTGLAGELFF. The CDR3 coding sequence is TGTGCCAGCAGCACCCAGACAGGCTTAGCCGGGGAGCTGTTTTTT.

Notes on this clonotype: A much larger clone lies one base from this, so it may be a read error. This chain links TRBV3-1 with TRBJ2-2; 10 nucleotides match TRBD2. The CDR3 extends over 18 amino acids. Germline-derived CDR1 and CDR2 are LGHDT and YNNKEL (reference sequence). After removal of 8 bases from V and 0 bases from J, the junction contained 12 bases not matched to a gene. The CDR3 protein is CASCINLAGVPNTGELFF. CDR3 nucleotides: TGTGCCAGCTGCATTAATCTAGCGGGGGTTCCGAACACCGGGGAGCTGTTTTTT.

The V call is TRBV12-3 or TRBV12-4, the J call TRBJ2-2, with a weak D call TRBD2 (6 bases). V lost 6 bases, J lost 1 base, and 15 bases lay in between. The CDR3 loop spans 16 amino acids. CDR3 sequence (DNA): TGTGCCAGCAGAATAGGGGACTCGCAGAACACCGGGGAGCTGTTTTTT. Amino acid sequence: CASRIGDSQNTGELFF.

This clonotype occurred a few times. This CDR3 reads CASSEFGGVKNIQYF. Here the CDR3 DNA reads TGTGCCAGCAGTGAATTTGGGGGCGTCAAAAACATTCAGTACTTC. The rearrangement uses TRBV6-1 and TRBJ2-4, with D perhaps TRBD1 (6 bases). Trimming removed 2 bases at V and 3 bases at J, with 11 bases between. This CDR3 is 15 amino acids long. CDR1 and CDR2 from the germline V gene are MNHNS and SASEGT.

Only a few counts were recorded for this clonotype. The chain combines TRBV7-6 with TRBJ2-7; D is undetermined. Germline loops: CDR1 SGHVS, CDR2 FNYEAQ. The V gene lost 11 bases and the J gene lost 6 bases, with 8 bases spanning the gap. The CDR3 loop spans 9 amino acids. CDR3 sequence (DNA): TGTGCCTATCCCCCCGAGCAGTACTTC. Translated, it gives CAYPPEQYF.

Ten or more counts support this clonotype. This rearrangement joins TRBV6-4 to TRBJ1-2; 9 positions agree with TRBD1. Germline trimming cut 4 bases from V and 3 bases from J; bases unmatched to any gene: 6. Germline CDR1 reads MRHNA; CDR2 reads SNTAGT. The CDR3 length is 15 residues. This CDR3 is CASSGGTGIDYGYTF. Here the CDR3 DNA reads TGTGCCAGCAGTGGCGGGACAGGGATTGACTATGGCTACACCTTC.

For the CDR3, the DNA is TGTGCCAGCAGCGAGGACAGGATCAATGAGCAGTTCTTC. Its protein is CASSEDRINEQFF. The gene calls are TRBV7-8 and TRBJ2-1; 7 bases agree with TRBD1. Germline values: CDR1 SGHVS, CDR2 FQNEAQ. After removal of 5 bases from V and 6 bases from J, the junction contained 4 bases not matched to a gene. This CDR3 is 13 amino acids long. Drawing the rest from reference TRBV7-8 and TRBJ2-1, the complete variable domain is GAGVSQSPRYKVAKRGQDVALRCDPISGHVSLFWYQQALGQGPEFLTYFQNEAQLDKSGLPSDRFFAERPEGSVSTLKIQRTQQEDSAVYLCASSEDRINEQFFGPGTRLTVL.

This clonotype was recorded many times. The chain employs TRBV14 and TRBJ2-1; no clear D. V shed 1 base and J shed 2 bases, with 9 bases lying between them. Germline V gives CDR1 SGHDN, CDR2 FVKESK. The CDR3 is made up of 15 amino acids. The chain's CDR3 is CASSQARRPYNEQFF. For the CDR3, the DNA is TGTGCCAGCAGCCAAGCGCGACGACCCTACAATGAGCAGTTCTTC.

The chain recombines TRBV7-3 with TRBJ2-1; no clear D gene. The CDR3 extends over 13 amino acids. From germline, CDR1 is SGHTA and CDR2 FQGTGA. Deletions cut 5 bases from V and 6 bases from J, with 11 bases between. The CDR3 here is CASSQSRTNEQFF. Here the CDR3 DNA reads TGTGCCAGCAGCCAATCAAGGACCAATGAGCAGTTCTTC. Variable domain in full (rest from reference TRBV7-3 and TRBJ2-1): GAGVSQTPSNKVTEKGKYVELRCDPISGHTALYWYRQSLGQGPEFLIYFQGTGAADDSGLPNDRFFAVRPEGSVSTLKIQRTERGDSAVYLCASSQSRTNEQFFGPGTRLTVL.